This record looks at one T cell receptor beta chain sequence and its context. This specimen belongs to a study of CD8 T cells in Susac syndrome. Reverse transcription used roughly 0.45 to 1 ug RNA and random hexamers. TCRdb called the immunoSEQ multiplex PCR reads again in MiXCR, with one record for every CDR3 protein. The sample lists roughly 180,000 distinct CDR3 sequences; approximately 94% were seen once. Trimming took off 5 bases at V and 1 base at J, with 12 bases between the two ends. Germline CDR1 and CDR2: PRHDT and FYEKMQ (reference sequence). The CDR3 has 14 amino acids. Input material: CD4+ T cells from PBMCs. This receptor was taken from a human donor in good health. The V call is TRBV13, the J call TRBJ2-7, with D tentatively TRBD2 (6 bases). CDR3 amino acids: CASSKPGGSYEQYF. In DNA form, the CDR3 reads TGTGCCAGCAGCAAGCCCGGGGGATCCTACGAGCAGTACTTC. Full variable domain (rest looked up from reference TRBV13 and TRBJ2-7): AAGVIQSPRHLIKEKRETATLKCYPIPRHDTVYWYQQGPGQDPQFLISFYEKMQSDKGSIPDRFSAQQFSDYHSELNMSSLELGDSALYFCASSKPGGSYEQYFGPGTRLTVT.